This is a list of T cell receptor beta chains from one sample in a study of graft-versus-host responses after intestinal transplantation. Profiling relied on immunoSEQ multiplex PCR, and the TCRdb table lists in-frame clones only, not all of them. The profile shows some 7,600 clones, 80% to 95% of them singletons. Sample: PBMCs, taken around 31 days after intestinal transplant. The receptors shown here come from a human patient who received an intestinal transplant, so some T cells may come from the graft donor. CDR3s include the opening cysteine and the closing phenylalanine or tryptophan. Each record gives: J gene, D gene, clone size, CDR3 length, V gene, CDR3 protein, CDR3 DNA. The D gene is left open where the match is weak. The listing skips clone size in some rows; elsewhere it reads once, few, many or a size class.

j_call: TRBJ1-2; d_call: TRBD1; clone_size: NA; cdr3_length: 14; v_call: TRBV11-2; cdr3_aa: CASSPGTGGYGYTF; cdr3_nt: TGTGCCAGCAGCCCCGGGACAGGGGGATATGGCTACACCTTC
j_call: TRBJ2-3; d_call: TRBD2; clone_size: NA; cdr3_length: 17; v_call: TRBV9; cdr3_aa: CASSVEVAGGPTDTQYF; cdr3_nt: TGTGCCAGCAGCGTAGAAGTAGCGGGGGGGCCGACAGATACGCAGTATTTT
j_call: TRBJ2-7; d_call: NA; clone_size: NA; cdr3_length: 15; v_call: TRBV4-2; cdr3_aa: CASSQVAGDSYEQYF; cdr3_nt: TGTGCCAGCAGCCAAGTGGCGGGGGACAGCTACGAGCAGTACTTC
j_call: TRBJ1-5; d_call: NA; clone_size: NA; cdr3_length: 12; v_call: TRBV30; cdr3_aa: CAWISGGQPQHF; cdr3_nt: TGTGCCTGGATTTCGGGGGGTCAGCCCCAGCATTTT
j_call: TRBJ2-2; d_call: NA; clone_size: once; cdr3_length: 12; v_call: TRBV11-3; cdr3_aa: CAWRGAAGELFF; cdr3_nt: TGTGCCTGGCGGGGTGCTGCCGGGGAGCTGTTTTTT
j_call: TRBJ1-2; d_call: NA; clone_size: NA; cdr3_length: 15; v_call: TRBV9; cdr3_aa: CASSALMPPFDGYTF; cdr3_nt: TGTGCCAGCAGCGCCCTGATGCCACCCTTTGATGGCTACACCTTC
j_call: TRBJ2-3; d_call: NA; clone_size: NA; cdr3_length: 18; v_call: TRBV10-2; cdr3_aa: CASSESDLGTMVEDTQYF; cdr3_nt: TGCGCCAGCAGTGAGTCGGATCTCGGGACAATGGTTGAAGATACGCAGTATTTT
j_call: TRBJ1-2; d_call: NA; clone_size: NA; cdr3_length: 12; v_call: TRBV19; cdr3_aa: CASSLQGRGYTF; cdr3_nt: TGTGCCAGTAGTTTACAGGGTAGGGGCTACACCTTC
j_call: TRBJ1-1; d_call: NA; clone_size: NA; cdr3_length: 15; v_call: TRBV4-2; cdr3_aa: CASSQSPTGGTEAFF; cdr3_nt: TGTGCCAGCAGCCAATCGCCCACGGGGGGCACTGAAGCTTTCTTT
j_call: TRBJ2-1; d_call: NA; clone_size: NA; cdr3_length: 13; v_call: TRBV11-1; cdr3_aa: CASSFQVNNEQFF; cdr3_nt: TGTGCCAGCAGCTTTCAAGTTAACAATGAGCAGTTCTTC
j_call: TRBJ2-7; d_call: NA; clone_size: NA; cdr3_length: 15; v_call: TRBV6-5; cdr3_aa: CASSQYPGRQYEQYF; cdr3_nt: TGTGCCAGCAGTCAATACCCGGGGCGACAATACGAGCAGTACTTC
j_call: TRBJ1-2; d_call: NA; clone_size: NA; cdr3_length: 13; v_call: TRBV25-1; cdr3_aa: CASSDGEGYGYTF; cdr3_nt: TGTGCCAGCAGTGACGGGGAGGGCTATGGCTACACCTTC
j_call: TRBJ1-2; d_call: NA; clone_size: NA; cdr3_length: 13; v_call: TRBV30; cdr3_aa: CAGLWGRNYGYTF; cdr3_nt: TGTGCCGGACTCTGGGGGCGTAACTATGGCTACACCTTC
j_call: TRBJ2-1; d_call: TRBD1; clone_size: once; cdr3_length: 15; v_call: TRBV5-4; cdr3_aa: CASSFGQGGSYEQFF; cdr3_nt: TGTGCCAGCAGCTTCGGACAGGGGGGCTCCTATGAGCAGTTCTTC
j_call: TRBJ1-5; d_call: TRBD1; clone_size: NA; cdr3_length: 13; v_call: TRBV2; cdr3_aa: CASTVDRGRPQHF; cdr3_nt: TGTGCCAGCACGGTGGACAGGGGTCGGCCCCAGCATTTT
j_call: TRBJ1-4; d_call: NA; clone_size: NA; cdr3_length: 16; v_call: TRBV27; cdr3_aa: CASSLIFEALNEKLFF; cdr3_nt: TGTGCCAGCAGTTTAATTTTCGAAGCGCTTAATGAAAAACTGTTTTTT
j_call: TRBJ1-2; d_call: TRBD1; clone_size: NA; cdr3_length: 15; v_call: TRBV6-6; cdr3_aa: CASSFSGTANYGYTF; cdr3_nt: TGTGCCAGCAGTTTTTCCGGGACAGCTAACTATGGCTACACCTTC
j_call: TRBJ2-1; d_call: TRBD2; clone_size: few; cdr3_length: 13; v_call: TRBV19; cdr3_aa: CASRLGGGNEQFF; cdr3_nt: TGTGCCAGTAGACTGGGCGGGGGAAATGAGCAGTTCTTC
j_call: TRBJ1-1; d_call: NA; clone_size: few; cdr3_length: 15; v_call: TRBV4-1; cdr3_aa: CASSQEGSPDTEAFF; cdr3_nt: TGCGCCAGCAGCCAAGAGGGGAGTCCGGACACTGAAGCTTTCTTT
j_call: TRBJ2-3; d_call: NA; clone_size: NA; cdr3_length: 15; v_call: TRBV4-2; cdr3_aa: CASSQDLGDTDTQYF; cdr3_nt: TGTGCCAGCAGCCAAGATCTGGGGGACACAGATACGCAGTATTTT
j_call: TRBJ1-1; d_call: NA; clone_size: NA; cdr3_length: 15; v_call: TRBV10-1; cdr3_aa: CASSDTGGLGTEAFF; cdr3_nt: TGCGCCAGCAGTGATACGGGTGGCTTGGGGACTGAAGCTTTCTTT
j_call: TRBJ1-6; d_call: NA; clone_size: few; cdr3_length: 14; v_call: TRBV6-5; cdr3_aa: CASMGVEANSPLHF; cdr3_nt: TGTGCCAGCATGGGTGTCGAAGCCAATTCACCCCTCCACTTT
j_call: TRBJ2-7; d_call: TRBD1; clone_size: NA; cdr3_length: 16; v_call: TRBV7-6; cdr3_aa: CASSLDPGTGSHEQYF; cdr3_nt: TGTGCCAGCAGCTTAGACCCCGGGACAGGGTCCCACGAGCAGTACTTC
j_call: TRBJ2-3; d_call: TRBD2; clone_size: NA; cdr3_length: 15; v_call: TRBV10-2; cdr3_aa: CASSDPSGGSDTQYF; cdr3_nt: TGCGCCAGCAGTGATCCTAGCGGGGGCTCAGATACGCAGTATTTT
j_call: TRBJ2-7; d_call: TRBD2; clone_size: NA; cdr3_length: 12; v_call: TRBV19; cdr3_aa: CASSLGGDEQYF; cdr3_nt: TGTGCCAGTAGCCTTGGGGGGGACGAGCAGTACTTC
j_call: TRBJ2-5; d_call: NA; clone_size: NA; cdr3_length: 15; v_call: TRBV2; cdr3_aa: CASRPRLQGQETQYF; cdr3_nt: TGTGCCAGCAGGCCCCGGCTCCAGGGCCAAGAGACCCAGTACTTC
j_call: TRBJ1-5; d_call: NA; clone_size: NA; cdr3_length: 16; v_call: TRBV2; cdr3_aa: CASSVPGRGSNQPQHF; cdr3_nt: TGTGCCAGCTCGGTGCCAGGGCGTGGGAGCAATCAGCCCCAGCATTTT
j_call: TRBJ2-7; d_call: TRBD2; clone_size: NA; cdr3_length: 14; v_call: TRBV19; cdr3_aa: CASSWTSGPREQYF; cdr3_nt: TGTGCCAGTAGTTGGACTAGCGGCCCTCGAGAGCAGTACTTC
j_call: TRBJ1-1; d_call: NA; clone_size: NA; cdr3_length: 13; v_call: TRBV19; cdr3_aa: CASSSSGVTEAFF; cdr3_nt: TGTGCCAGTAGTTCGTCCGGTGTCACTGAAGCTTTCTTT
j_call: TRBJ2-7; d_call: NA; clone_size: NA; cdr3_length: 13; v_call: TRBV13; cdr3_aa: CASSPTPFYEQYF; cdr3_nt: TGTGCCAGCAGTCCGACCCCGTTCTACGAGCAGTACTTC
j_call: TRBJ2-3; d_call: NA; clone_size: NA; cdr3_length: 14; v_call: TRBV5-5; cdr3_aa: CASSLVPGPDTQYF; cdr3_nt: TGTGCCAGCAGCTTGGTACCCGGCCCAGATACGCAGTATTTT
j_call: TRBJ2-2; d_call: TRBD2; clone_size: NA; cdr3_length: 21; v_call: TRBV5-1; cdr3_aa: CASSFSPGTSGGYANTGELFF; cdr3_nt: TGCGCCAGCAGCTTTAGTCCCGGGACTAGCGGGGGATACGCGAACACCGGGGAGCTGTTTTTT
j_call: TRBJ2-1; d_call: TRBD2; clone_size: NA; cdr3_length: 15; v_call: TRBV25-1; cdr3_aa: CASSSGTSGGNEQFF; cdr3_nt: TGTGCCAGCAGTTCCGGGACTAGCGGGGGAAATGAGCAGTTCTTC
j_call: TRBJ2-1; d_call: TRBD2; clone_size: NA; cdr3_length: 14; v_call: TRBV4-1; cdr3_aa: CASSLAGGFNEQFF; cdr3_nt: TGCGCCAGCAGCCTAGCGGGGGGCTTCAATGAGCAGTTCTTC
j_call: TRBJ1-6; d_call: TRBD1; clone_size: NA; cdr3_length: 15; v_call: TRBV4-2; cdr3_aa: CASSQEQGANSPLHF; cdr3_nt: TGTGCCAGCAGCCAGGAGCAGGGGGCGAATTCACCCCTCCACTTT
j_call: TRBJ2-5; d_call: TRBD1; clone_size: NA; cdr3_length: 15; v_call: TRBV11-2; cdr3_aa: CASSSSQGAGKTQYF; cdr3_nt: TGTGCCAGCAGCTCATCACAGGGGGCGGGAAAGACCCAGTACTTC
j_call: TRBJ2-7; d_call: NA; clone_size: few; cdr3_length: 14; v_call: TRBV5-1; cdr3_aa: CASSLARGLNEQYF; cdr3_nt: TGCGCCAGCAGCTTGGCGCGGGGGCTCAACGAGCAGTACTTC
j_call: TRBJ1-2; d_call: NA; clone_size: NA; cdr3_length: 13; v_call: TRBV19; cdr3_aa: CASRLGGDYGYTF; cdr3_nt: TGTGCCAGTAGGCTAGGGGGAGACTATGGCTACACCTTC
j_call: TRBJ1-1; d_call: NA; clone_size: once; cdr3_length: 14; v_call: TRBV7-9; cdr3_aa: CASSSTREAIKAFF; cdr3_nt: TGTGCCAGCAGTTCCACCCGGGAAGCTATAAAAGCTTTCTTT
j_call: TRBJ2-2; d_call: NA; clone_size: NA; cdr3_length: 14; v_call: TRBV10-1; cdr3_aa: CASSGSKDTGELFF; cdr3_nt: TGCGCCAGCAGTGGGTCGAAGGACACCGGGGAGCTGTTTTTT
j_call: TRBJ1-5; d_call: NA; clone_size: NA; cdr3_length: 13; v_call: TRBV30; cdr3_aa: CAWTSQPNQPQHF; cdr3_nt: TGTGCCTGGACCTCCCAACCCAATCAGCCCCAGCATTTT
j_call: TRBJ1-6; d_call: TRBD1; clone_size: NA; cdr3_length: 13; v_call: TRBV19; cdr3_aa: CASNRGYNSPLHF; cdr3_nt: TGTGCCAGTAACAGGGGCTATAATTCACCCCTCCACTTT
j_call: TRBJ2-1; d_call: NA; clone_size: NA; cdr3_length: 12; v_call: TRBV7-9; cdr3_aa: CASRTSYNEQFF; cdr3_nt: TGTGCCAGCAGAACCTCCTACAATGAGCAGTTCTTC
j_call: TRBJ2-4; d_call: NA; clone_size: NA; cdr3_length: 13; v_call: TRBV4-1; cdr3_aa: CASSSQGENIQYF; cdr3_nt: TGCGCCAGCAGTTCGCAGGGCGAAAACATTCAGTACTTC
j_call: TRBJ1-2; d_call: NA; clone_size: NA; cdr3_length: 16; v_call: TRBV7-9; cdr3_aa: CASSQAHRDRDYGYTF; cdr3_nt: TGTGCCAGCAGCCAGGCCCACAGGGACCGAGACTATGGCTACACCTTC
j_call: TRBJ2-7; d_call: TRBD2; clone_size: NA; cdr3_length: 12; v_call: TRBV19; cdr3_aa: CASSMGGDEQYF; cdr3_nt: TGTGCCAGTAGTATGGGGGGGGACGAGCAGTACTTC
j_call: TRBJ1-1; d_call: NA; clone_size: NA; cdr3_length: 12; v_call: TRBV11-2; cdr3_aa: CASREGGTEAFF; cdr3_nt: TGTGCCAGCAGAGAGGGGGGCACTGAAGCTTTCTTT
j_call: TRBJ2-2; d_call: NA; clone_size: NA; cdr3_length: 13; v_call: TRBV15; cdr3_aa: CATNGGRTGELFF; cdr3_nt: TGTGCCACAAACGGGGGGCGAACCGGGGAGCTGTTTTTT
j_call: TRBJ1-1; d_call: NA; clone_size: NA; cdr3_length: 18; v_call: TRBV6-1; cdr3_aa: CASSVQSDSVRSGTEAFF; cdr3_nt: TGTGCCAGCAGTGTCCAATCGGACAGCGTCCGATCGGGCACTGAAGCTTTCTTT
j_call: TRBJ1-2; d_call: TRBD1; clone_size: NA; cdr3_length: 14; v_call: TRBV5-1; cdr3_aa: CASSLVTGDDGYTF; cdr3_nt: TGCGCCAGCAGCTTGGTTACAGGGGACGATGGCTACACCTTC
j_call: TRBJ2-1; d_call: NA; clone_size: NA; cdr3_length: 14; v_call: TRBV27; cdr3_aa: CASSLTPLDHEQFF; cdr3_nt: TGTGCCAGCAGTTTAACGCCATTGGACCATGAGCAGTTCTTC